Below are 24 T cell receptor beta chains sequenced from a single sample in a study of blood T cell repertoires in COVID-19 (dated by TCRdb to about 2020). Library preparation used the immunoSEQ multiplex PCR assay. What TCRdb holds here is the immuneACCESS table cut down to in-frame rearrangements. Part of the clones is not present; checked against another copy, under half of the missing clones reflect an unresolved V gene, and the others are unexplained. This sample is represented by 100,000 to 150,000 clones; 70% to 85% of them were singletons. The ten largest clones represent about 2.5% of the sample. Input material: peripheral blood. Every receptor here comes from a man aged 50-59 years with acute or convalescent COVID-19.

J is TRBJ2-3 and V is TRBV27; 7 bases agree with TRBD1. This CDR3 has 14 amino acids. V lost 5 bases, J lost 3 bases, and 5 bases stayed unmatched. Looked up from germline, CDR1 is MNHEY and CDR2 is SMNVEV (reference sequence). CDR3 in DNA: TGTGCCAGCAGTCTAGGGACAGCTACAGATACGCAGTATTTT. This translates into CASSLGTATDTQYF.

The chain recombines TRBV28 with TRBJ2-7, with unresolved D. CDR1 is MDHEN and CDR2 is SYDVKM in the germline V gene. Between the trimmed V and J ends, which lost 6 bases and 4 bases, there was a span of 13 bases. The CDR3 totals 13 residues. The CDR3 DNA follows: TGTGCCAGCAGCCAAGGAGATCGTTACGAGCAGTACTTC. It specifies CASSQGDRYEQYF.

The J gene is TRBJ1-4, the V gene TRBV7-2; TRBD1 agrees at 8 bases. The germline V gene has CDR1 SGHTA and CDR2 FQGNSA. The CDR3 extends over 15 amino acids. V was clipped by 1 base and J by 4 bases; unmatched bases: 2. The chain's CDR3 is CASSLGQGINEKLFF. Here the CDR3 DNA reads TGTGCCAGCAGCTTAGGACAGGGGATTAATGAAAAACTGTTTTTT.

This clone was found once. The chain combines TRBV2 with TRBJ2-1; TRBD2 agrees at 9 bases. Germline loops: CDR1 SNHLY, CDR2 FYNNEI. CDR3 length: 15 residues. With V trimmed by 7 bases and J by 4 bases, 8 bases remained unmatched. The CDR3 DNA reads as TGTGCCAGCACTGATACTAGCGGGCCTTACAATGAGCAGTTCTTC. As protein: CASTDTSGPYNEQFF.

The chain is built from TRBV13 and TRBJ2-4, with 8 bases aligning to TRBD1. The V segment lost 1 base and the J segment 6 bases; nucleotides outside the gene matches: 2. Germline values: CDR1 PRHDT, CDR2 FYEKMQ (reference sequence). The CDR3 has 14 amino acids. The DNA of the CDR3 is TGTGCCAGCAGCTTAGCAGGGGGCGGAAACATTCAGTACTTC. Its translation is CASSLAGGGNIQYF.

This sequence joins TRBV19 and TRBJ1-3; 9 positions agree with TRBD1. The trim removed 10 bases at V and 3 bases at J, leaving 10 bases unmatched. CDR3 size: 15 residues. The V gene's germline CDR1 is LNHDA and CDR2 SQIVND (reference sequence). The CDR3 DNA sequence: TGTGCCAATTCACTGACAGGGGGGGGTGGAAACACCATATATTTT. Translation: CANSLTGGGGNTIYF.

This chain connects TRBV19 to TRBJ1-2, with 7 bases fitting TRBD1. This CDR3 is 14 amino acids long. The V gene end was trimmed by 7 bases and the J gene end by 3 bases; junction bases not matched to a gene: 8. The germline V gene has CDR1 LNHDA and CDR2 SQIVND (reference sequence). This CDR3 reads CASKTGQFDYGYTF. CDR3 nucleotides: TGTGCCAGTAAGACGGGACAGTTCGACTATGGCTACACCTTC. The variable domain in full, completed from reference TRBV19 and TRBJ1-2, reads DGGITQSPKYLFRKEGQNVTLSCEQNLNHDAMYWYRQDPGQGLRLIYYSQIVNDFQKGDIAEGYSVSREKKESFPLTVTSAQKNPTAFYLCASKTGQFDYGYTFGSGTRLTVV.

This clone was detected once. V is TRBV4-2 and J is TRBJ1-2, with D uncertain. V was cut by 3 bases and J by 7 bases, with 12 bases left in between. Germline CDR1 is LGHNA and CDR2 is YNFKEQ. The CDR3 spans 13 residues. CDR3 DNA: TGTGCCAGCAGCCAGGTACCCGAGGTTGGCTACACCTTC. Translating gives CASSQVPEVGYTF.

This clone was observed a few times. V and J are TRBV3-1 (or the pseudogene TRBV3-2) and TRBJ1-1; D ambiguous. This CDR3 has 13 residues. The V end lost 4 bases, the J end lost 3 bases, and 9 bases lay between the germline ends. Germline-derived CDR1 and CDR2 are LGHDT and YNNKEL (reference sequence). The DNA of the CDR3 is TGTGCCAGCAGCCCGAATCGGGACACTGAAGCTTTCTTT. This translates into CASSPNRDTEAFF.

The sample holds a few counts of this clone. This chain connects TRBV19 to TRBJ2-2, with 9 bases lining up with TRBD1. The CDR3 runs to 16 residues. Per the germline V gene, CDR1 is LNHDA and CDR2 is SQIVND (reference sequence). Losses at the gene ends were 3 bases for V and 4 bases for J; bases not matched to a gene: 6. The CDR3 bases are TGTGCCAGTAGTATCCCCTCGGACAGGGGCACCGGGGAGCTGTTTTTT. Its translation is CASSIPSDRGTGELFF.

This clone was seen only a few times. The rearrangement links TRBV13 to TRBJ1-2; TRBD1 is a possible D gene (6 bases). V shed 1 base and J shed 4 bases, with 10 bases lying between them. CDR3 size: 14 residues. Germline CDR1 PRHDT, CDR2 FYEKMQ (reference sequence). The CDR3, as DNA: TGTGCCAGCAGCTTAGAGGGGGTCGGCTATGGCTACACCTTC. Translated: CASSLEGVGYGYTF.

The chain employs TRBV21-1 and TRBJ1-1; the D segment call TRBD1 is taken from the table without a DNA check. TRBV21-1 has pseudogene status. The CDR3 runs to 15 residues. The DNA of the CDR3 is TGTGCCAGCAGCAAAGTGGGAAGAAGGGGGACTGAAGCTTTCTTT. It specifies CASSKVGRRGTEAFF.

The J gene is TRBJ2-1, the V gene TRBV9; 8 nucleotides agree with TRBD2. V shed 8 bases and J 6 bases; nucleotides not matched to a gene: 10. CDR1 and CDR2 (germline): SGDLS, YYNGEE. The CDR3 consists of 14 residues. The CDR3 region is CASDPSGSGNEQFF. The CDR3 bases are TGTGCCAGTGACCCCAGCGGGAGCGGCAATGAGCAGTTCTTC.

This chain uses TRBV19 with TRBJ1-1; D ambiguous. The CDR3 spans 13 residues. Trimming removed 1 base at V and 1 base at J, with 4 bases between. Germline loops: CDR1 LNHDA, CDR2 SQIVND (reference sequence). The CDR3, as DNA: TGTGCCAGTAGTATAGCGTGGAACACTGAAGCTTTCTTT. This sequence encodes CASSIAWNTEAFF.

V and J are TRBV4-1 and TRBJ2-1; 8 bases agree with TRBD1. CDR1 MGHRA and CDR2 YSYEKL come from the germline V gene. The trim removed 1 base at V and 7 bases at J, leaving 6 bases unmatched. CDR3 length: 15 residues. The CDR3 sequence is CASSQARQGRNEQFF. In DNA, the CDR3 is TGCGCCAGCAGCCAAGCCAGACAGGGGAGGAATGAGCAGTTCTTC.

This clone turned up a few times. Likely a read error: the CDR3 ends without its conserved phenylalanine or tryptophan. It is unclear where the CDR3 begins or ends on the DNA, so no DNA is shown, and the CDR3 is as TCRdb lists it. The J gene is TRBJ1-2, the V gene TRBV11-2; whether TRBD1, the table's D call, matches the DNA was not checked. The CDR3 has 12 residues if both end residues are counted. In germline, CDR1 is SGHAT, CDR2 FQNNGV. This CDR3 reads CASSLEGQLHRI.

The gene calls are TRBV6-5 and TRBJ1-1; TRBD1 matches at 8 bases. This CDR3 is built from 14 residues. Germline V gene sequence: CDR1 MNHEY, CDR2 SVGAGI. With 8 bases clipped from V and 0 bases from J, the junction kept 5 bases outside the gene matches. The CDR3 DNA reads as TGTGCCAGCCTGTACAGGGGGGTGAACACTGAAGCTTTCTTT. Translated, it gives CASLYRGVNTEAFF.

This clone was counted only a few times. The chain combines TRBV6-5 with TRBJ2-1, with D possibly TRBD1 on 5 matching bases. V dropped 3 bases and J dropped 7 bases, with 10 bases sitting between them. CDR3 length: 13 amino acids. The germline gives CDR1 MNHEY, CDR2 SVGAGI. The CDR3 here is CASSYMKGNEQFF. CDR3 in DNA: TGTGCCAGCAGTTATATGAAGGGGAATGAGCAGTTCTTC.

V gene TRBV3-1 (or the pseudogene TRBV3-2) combines with J gene TRBJ2-6; D uncertain. Trimming removed 6 bases at V and 0 bases at J, with 6 bases between. The CDR3 extends over 14 amino acids. Germline V gene lookup returns CDR1 LGHDT and CDR2 YNNKEL (reference sequence). CDR3 bases: TGTGCCAGCAGTCAGAACTCTGGGGCCAACGTCCTGACTTTC. This codes for CASSQNSGANVLTF.

V is TRBV6-1 and J is TRBJ1-4; D is unclear. The V gene's germline CDR1 is MNHNS and CDR2 SASEGT. V was cut by 2 bases and J by 6 bases, with 19 bases left in between. The CDR3 length is 17 residues. The CDR3 coding sequence is TGTGCCAGCAGTGAAAATAAAGCGTCAATCGGGGATGAAAAACTGTTTTTT. It yields the protein CASSENKASIGDEKLFF.

The rearrangement links TRBV5-8 to TRBJ1-3, with TRBD1 matching over 7 bases. Germline CDR1 is SGHTS and CDR2 is YDEGEE. This CDR3 spans 13 amino acids. V trimming: 8 bases; J trimming: 3 bases; junction bases outside the gene matches: 5. CDR3 nucleotide sequence: TGTGCCAGTAATCGACAGGGTGGAAACACCATATATTTT. Protein sequence: CASNRQGGNTIYF.

The rearrangement joins TRBV18 to TRBJ2-7; TRBD2 might be the D (6 bases). Germline-derived CDR1 and CDR2 are KGHSH and LQKENI. Trimming took 4 bases from V and 6 from J, leaving 13 bases between them. The CDR3 runs 13 residues. The CDR3 DNA is TGTGCCAGCTCACTCGGACGGGGACTCGAGCAGTACTTC. Translation: CASSLGRGLEQYF.

This chain links TRBV7-3 with TRBJ2-2, with 8 bases identical to TRBD2. Germline V gives CDR1 SGHTA, CDR2 FQGTGA. CDR3 size: 16 residues. Trimming removed 1 base from V and 3 bases from J; junction bases left unmatched: 4. The CDR3 loop is CASSLNGLADTGELFF. The CDR3 DNA sequence: TGTGCCAGCAGCTTAAATGGACTAGCCGACACCGGGGAGCTGTTTTTT.

The CDR3 loop is CASSVWGGTDQPQHF. CDR3 DNA: TGTGCCAGCAGCGTATGGGGCGGGACTGATCAGCCCCAGCATTTT. The gene calls are TRBV9 and TRBJ1-5; TRBD1 is a possible D gene (5 bases). Germline V gene lookup returns CDR1 SGDLS and CDR2 YYNGEE. V lost 1 base and J 5 bases, leaving 13 bases between the germline ends. The CDR3 runs to 15 residues.